The 20 T cell receptor beta chains below were found in one sample sequenced in a study of CD8 T cells in ankylosing spondylitis. General study points: Among TCR beta sequences, a motif of about 8 highly homologous variants appeared characteristic of ankylosing spondylitis blood.

TCRdb re-analysed the 5' RACE reads in MiXCR, keeping a single row per CDR3 protein. The table records about 800,000 distinct CDR3 sequences, approximately 10% of them present only once. These receptors' targets are unknown. The specimen sequenced was blood, either unsorted or a sorted T cell fraction (not recorded which). These receptors were taken from a male donor with ankylosing spondylitis.

J is TRBJ2-3 and V is TRBV6-5, with TRBD2 identical over 7 bases. Germline-derived CDR1 and CDR2 are MNHEY and SVGAGI. The CDR3 spans 16 residues. V lost 3 bases to trimming and J lost 0 bases; unmatched junction nucleotides: 6. The CDR3 region has the DNA TGTGCCAGCAGTTATCTGGCTAGCGGAAGCACAGATACGCAGTATTTT. Translation gives CASSYLASGSTDTQYF.

This clonotype appeared a few times. The chain is built from TRBV5-5 and TRBJ1-3; D call uncertain. The CDR3 runs 16 residues. The germline V gene encodes CDR1 SGHKS and CDR2 YYEKEE (reference sequence). V lost 1 base to trimming and J lost 0 bases, with 11 bases between them. The CDR3, as DNA: TGTGCCAGCAGCTTGTTCGGAGGGAGCTCTGGAAACACCATATATTTT. It yields the protein CASSLFGGSSGNTIYF.

J is TRBJ1-1 and V is TRBV27; TRBD1 aligns across 7 bases. The CDR3 consists of 14 residues. The V gene end was trimmed by 4 bases and the J gene end by 3 bases; junction bases not matched to a gene: 5. CDR1 and CDR2 from the germline V gene are MNHEY and SMNVEV (reference sequence). The CDR3 nucleotides read TGTGCCAGCAGTTGGACAGGCTGGGACACTGAAGCTTTCTTT. Translating it yields CASSWTGWDTEAFF.

This clonotype was observed many times. The CDR3 nucleotides are TGTGCCAGCAGTTACTCAGGCGGGGAGCTGTTTTTT. Translation: CASSYSGGELFF. The chain recombines TRBV6-6 with TRBJ2-2; D uncertain. The CDR3 totals 12 residues. Germline lookup yields CDR1 MNHNY and CDR2 SVGAGI (reference sequence). Deletions cut 0 bases from V and 7 bases from J, with 3 bases between.

A few counts support this clonotype. The rearrangement joins TRBV2 to TRBJ2-7, with 11 bases aligning to TRBD2. The CDR3 sequence is 14 residues long. CDR1 SNHLY and CDR2 FYNNEI come from the germline V gene. V lost 7 bases and J lost 6; bases outside the gene matches: 8. The CDR3 loop reads CASNLAGGPIEQYF. CDR3 nucleotide sequence: TGTGCCAGCAATTTAGCGGGGGGGCCTATCGAGCAGTACTTC.

At least ten counts were recorded for this clonotype. The chain employs TRBV10-3 and TRBJ2-2; 7 bases line up with TRBD1. CDR3 length: 15 residues. V lost 6 bases, J lost 3 bases, and 7 bases stayed unmatched. Per germline, CDR1 ENHRY and CDR2 SYGVKD. The CDR3 DNA sequence: TGTGCCATCAGCGTTACAGGGGCGGACACCGGGGAGCTGTTTTTT. This gives the protein CAISVTGADTGELFF.

There are a few counts of this clonotype. The J gene is TRBJ1-4, the V gene TRBV4-2; D is undetermined. This CDR3 contains 15 residues. CDR1 is LGHNA, CDR2 YNFKEQ, per germline. Trimming stripped 0 bases from V and 8 bases from J, with 13 bases between. The CDR3 spells CASSQDRVKAEKLFF. The CDR3 DNA reads TGTGCCAGCAGCCAAGATCGAGTCAAAGCGGAAAAACTGTTTTTT.

This clonotype was seen many times. This chain connects TRBV10-3 to TRBJ2-7; D remains unclear. The V end was cut by 2 bases, the J end by 0 bases, with 5 bases between. Looked up from germline, CDR1 is ENHRY and CDR2 is SYGVKD. This CDR3 spans 13 amino acids. The DNA of the CDR3 is TGTGCCATCAGTGAGCAGAGCTCCTACGAGCAGTACTTC. It codes for CAISEQSSYEQYF.

This clonotype was counted only a few times. The J gene is TRBJ2-1, the V gene TRBV10-3; D is unresolved. Germline CDR1 reads ENHRY; CDR2 reads SYGVKD. Trimming removed 3 bases from V and 4 bases from J, with 10 bases in between. CDR3 length equals 14 residues. CDR3 sequence reads: CAISESEEYNEQFF. The CDR3 DNA is TGTGCCATCAGTGAATCGGAAGAGTACAATGAGCAGTTCTTC.

This chain uses TRBV9 with TRBJ2-2; 7 nucleotides match TRBD2. The length of the CDR3 is 13 residues. The germline gives CDR1 SGDLS, CDR2 YYNGEE. The V segment lost 0 bases and the J segment 9 bases; nucleotides outside the gene matches: 2. The CDR3: CASSVASGRELFF. The CDR3 DNA reads TGTGCCAGCAGCGTAGCTAGCGGCCGGGAGCTGTTTTTT.

This clonotype was observed a few times. The chain joins TRBV5-1 to TRBJ2-5; maybe TRBD2 (5 bases). Germline loops: CDR1 SGHRS, CDR2 YFSETQ. The CDR3 contains 15 residues. The V end lost 2 bases, the J end lost 5 bases, and 16 bases lay between the germline ends. The CDR3 reads CASSFNYPSGETQYF. Here the CDR3 DNA reads TGCGCCAGCAGCTTTAACTACCCATCGGGGGAGACCCAGTACTTC.

This clonotype was detected ten times or more. The chain recombines TRBV6-1 with TRBJ2-7; 11 bases map to TRBD1. Germline CDR1 MNHNS, CDR2 SASEGT. The CDR3 is 14 amino acids. V lost 5 bases and J lost 5; bases outside the gene matches: 5. Here the CDR3 reads CASSPRTGGNEQYF. CDR3 coding DNA: TGTGCCAGCAGTCCTCGGACAGGGGGCAACGAGCAGTACTTC.

Of note for this clonotype: The junction shows a germline mismatch at one end, possibly a read error. The chain links TRBV24-1 to TRBJ2-2; D is unresolved. The CDR3 has 16 amino acids. Germline CDR1 is KGHDR and CDR2 is SFDVKD. The CDR3 DNA reads TGTGCCACCAGTGATAGGCGAACAGCGAACCCCGGGGAGCTGTTTTTT. This encodes CATSDRRTANPGELFF.

This clonotype was recorded at least ten times. The J gene is TRBJ2-3, the V gene TRBV20-1; TRBD2 agrees at 9 bases. CDR1 is DFQATT and CDR2 is SNEGSKA in the germline V gene (reference sequence). The junction had 16 bases not matched to a gene; V was cut back by 6 bases and J by 6 bases. The CDR3 totals 16 residues. The CDR3 coding sequence is TGCAGTGCCCAAGGACTAGGCGGGAGGGGAATGGATACGCAGTATTTT. Translated: CSAQGLGGRGMDTQYF.

This clonotype was counted only a few times. CDR3 residues: CSASRTGGSNQPQHF. CDR3 bases: TGCAGTGCTAGTAGGACAGGGGGAAGCAATCAGCCCCAGCATTTT. The chain joins TRBV20-1 to TRBJ1-5, with 10 bases identical to TRBD1. The CDR3 has 15 amino acids. J was trimmed by 1 base and V by 3 bases; bases with no gene match: 3. Germline V lookup: CDR1 DFQATT, CDR2 SNEGSKA (reference sequence).

The rearrangement joins TRBV28 to TRBJ1-2; 10 bases are a match to TRBD1. With V trimmed by 1 base and J by 5 bases, 13 bases remained unmatched. This CDR3 is 18 amino acids long. Germline V gives CDR1 MDHEN, CDR2 SYDVKM. CDR3 nucleotides: TGTGCCAGCAGTTTATCAACTACCCCCGGACAGGGGGATTATGGCTACACCTTC. It translates to CASSLSTTPGQGDYGYTF.

The gene calls are TRBV11-1 and TRBJ2-3, with 8 nucleotides matching TRBD1. The CDR3 has 15 residues. The germline CDR1 and CDR2 sequences are SGHAT and FQDESV (reference sequence). With V trimmed by 3 bases and J by 4 bases, 6 bases remained unmatched. In nucleotides, the CDR3 is TGTGCCAGCAGCTTTACTTTGGACAGGGCAGATACGCAGTATTTT. Translated, it gives CASSFTLDRADTQYF.

This clonotype was recorded at least ten times. The chain links TRBV29-1 to TRBJ2-4; D may match TRBD1 or TRBD2 (5 bases each). The CDR3 length is 10 residues. Trimming pared 6 bases from V and 11 bases from J, leaving 11 bases between. CDR1 and CDR2 from the germline V gene are SQVTM and ANQGSEA. CDR3 nucleotide sequence: TGCAGCGTAATCCGGGGCTTTCAGTACTTC. It codes for CSVIRGFQYF.

This chain uses TRBV12-3 or TRBV12-4 with TRBJ1-5, with D possibly being TRBD1 (5 bases). Between the trimmed V and J ends, which lost 5 bases and 6 bases, there was a span of 17 bases. This CDR3 has 15 amino acids. This CDR3 is CASSQQVALGQPQHF. The CDR3 region has the DNA TGTGCCAGCAGTCAACAGGTGGCGTTGGGTCAGCCCCAGCATTTT.

This clonotype was seen a few times. The chain couples TRBV5-1 to TRBJ1-1; D is ambiguous. V lost 7 bases, J lost 1 base, and 11 bases lay in between. CDR1 is SGHRS, CDR2 YFSETQ, per germline. The CDR3 contains 13 residues. The CDR3 loop reads CASSPGANTEAFF. The CDR3 DNA reads as TGCGCCAGCTCGCCTGGAGCGAACACTGAAGCTTTCTTT. The entire variable domain, with the rest obtained from reference TRBV5-1 and TRBJ1-1, is as follows: KAGVTQTPRYLIKTRGQQVTLSCSPISGHRSVSWYQQTPGQGLQFLFEYFSETQRNKGNFPGRFSGRQFSNSRSEMNVSTLELGDSALYLCASSPGANTEAFFGQGTRLTVV.